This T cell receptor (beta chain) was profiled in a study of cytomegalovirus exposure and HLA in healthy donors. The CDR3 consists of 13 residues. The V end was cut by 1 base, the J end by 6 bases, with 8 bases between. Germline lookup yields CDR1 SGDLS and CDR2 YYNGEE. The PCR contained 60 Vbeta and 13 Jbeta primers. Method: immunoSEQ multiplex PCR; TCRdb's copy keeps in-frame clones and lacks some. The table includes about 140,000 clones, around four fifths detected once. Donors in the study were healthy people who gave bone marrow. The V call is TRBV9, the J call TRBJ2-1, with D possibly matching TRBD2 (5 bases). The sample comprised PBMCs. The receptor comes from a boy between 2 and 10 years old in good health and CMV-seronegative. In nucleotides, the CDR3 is TGTGCCAGCAGCGTACGAGGAGGCAATGAGCAGTTCTTC. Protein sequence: CASSVRGGNEQFF.